These 31 T cell receptor beta chains were sequenced from one sample in a study of T cells in Graves' hyperthyroidism and ophthalmopathy. Using RNA transcripts as the source, TCR beta CDR3 regions were amplified. The study used the HTBI primer set for a first-round RT-PCR of the TCR CDR3. TCRdb passed the multiplex PCR reads through MiXCR, listing each CDR3 protein once. The data contain about 590,000 distinct CDR3 sequences, about a sixth of them singletons. The sample was blood. Every receptor here comes from a woman younger than 45 with Graves' hyperthyroidism.

V gene TRBV11-2 combines with J gene TRBJ2-3, with 10 nucleotides matching TRBD2. Germline CDR1 and CDR2: SGHAT and FQNNGV. The trim removed 2 bases at V and 4 bases at J, leaving 9 bases unmatched. The CDR3 covers 17 residues. In DNA form, the CDR3 reads TGTGCCAGCAGCTTAAAATGGGCTAGCGGGAGTGCAGATACGCAGTATTTT. Its translation is CASSLKWASGSADTQYF.

Ten or more counts support this clonotype. The rearrangement joins TRBV20-1 to TRBJ2-7; 9 bases match TRBD1. This CDR3 region has 13 residues. J lost 6 bases, V lost 3 bases, and 6 bases had no gene match. Germline CDR1 and CDR2: DFQATT and SNEGSKA (reference sequence). The CDR3, as DNA: TGCAGTGCTAGCAGGGGACAGGGAAGCGAGCAGTACTTC. Translation: CSASRGQGSEQYF.

This clonotype was seen ten or more times. V and J are TRBV6-1 and TRBJ1-2; 10 bases fit TRBD1. Per the germline V gene, CDR1 is MNHNS and CDR2 is SASEGT. With 3 bases clipped from V and 2 bases from J, the junction kept 12 bases outside the gene matches. CDR3 length: 18 residues. The CDR3 loop reads CASSEETPGQGFNYGYTF. The CDR3 nucleotides are TGTGCCAGCAGTGAGGAAACGCCGGGACAGGGGTTCAACTATGGCTACACCTTC.

This clonotype was seen more than once but under ten times. The chain carries TRBV5-1 and TRBJ2-5; TRBD2 agrees at 11 bases. The CDR3 sequence is 17 residues long. V lost 0 bases, J lost 5 bases, and 9 bases stayed unmatched. CDR1 is SGHRS, CDR2 YFSETQ, per germline. CDR3 sequence reads: CASSLDPTSGRRETQYF. CDR3 DNA sequence: TGCGCCAGCAGCTTGGACCCTACTAGCGGGAGACGGGAGACCCAGTACTTC. Variable domain in full (rest from reference TRBV5-1 and TRBJ2-5): KAGVTQTPRYLIKTRGQQVTLSCSPISGHRSVSWYQQTPGQGLQFLFEYFSETQRNKGNFPGRFSGRQFSNSRSEMNVSTLELGDSALYLCASSLDPTSGRRETQYFGPGTRLLVL.

The rearrangement uses TRBV4-2 and TRBJ2-6; D call uncertain. Germline CDR1 is LGHNA and CDR2 is YNFKEQ. Trimming shortened V by 4 bases and J by 2 bases, and 15 bases separated the two germline ends. This CDR3 is 17 amino acids long. The CDR3 bases are TGTGCCAGCAGCCCAGGCTTTAATACCCCTGGGGCCAACGTCCTGACTTTC. Its translation: CASSPGFNTPGANVLTF.

This clonotype was counted ten times or more. The rearrangement links TRBV20-1 to TRBJ2-7; 7 bases agree with TRBD2. The CDR3 is 17 residues long. Germline loops: CDR1 DFQATT, CDR2 SNEGSKA (reference sequence). The ends lost 0 bases at V and 3 bases at J; junction bases unmatched: 14. CDR3 coding DNA: TGCAGTGCTAGAGATTTCAGCGTTGGCGGGAGAGGCTACGAGCAGTACTTC. Its translation: CSARDFSVGGRGYEQYF.

Comments on this clonotype: Just one base apart from a much larger clone, this may be a read error. This rearrangement joins TRBV2 to TRBJ1-6; a weak D match, TRBD1 (5 bases). Germline CDR1 reads SNHLY; CDR2 reads FYNNEI. This CDR3 has 15 amino acids. The CDR3 nucleotides read TGTGACAGCAGTGGGGCAGCCCAAGCTAATTCACCCCTCCACTTT. This encodes CDSSGAAQANSPLHF.

This clonotype was recorded at least ten times. This sequence joins TRBV7-2 and TRBJ2-3; 8 bases match TRBD2. This CDR3 contains 16 residues. Germline CDR1 and CDR2: SGHTA and FQGNSA. V lost 5 bases, J lost 1 base, and 8 bases stayed unmatched. CDR3 nucleotide sequence: TGTGCCAGCAGCAGCCAGGCGGGAGGAGGCACAGATACGCAGTATTTT. This sequence encodes CASSSQAGGGTDTQYF.

This clonotype has a handful of counts. This chain joins TRBV29-1 and TRBJ2-1; TRBD2 matches at 7 bases. With V trimmed by 5 bases and J by 0 bases, 4 bases remained unmatched. Germline loops: CDR1 SQVTM, CDR2 ANQGSEA. The CDR3 covers 14 residues. CDR3 bases: TGCAGCGTTACCCGGGACTACTCCTACAATGAGCAGTTCTTC. Residues: CSVTRDYSYNEQFF.

This clonotype turned up a few times. This sequence joins TRBV5-1 and TRBJ1-3; D gene uncertain. Germline CDR1 is SGHRS and CDR2 is YFSETQ. The V end lost 1 base, the J end lost 2 bases, and 13 bases lay between the germline ends. The CDR3 sequence is 16 residues long. The CDR3 DNA reads TGCGCCAGCAGCTTGACCGGGGATGCGACTGGAAACACCATATATTTT. The encoded protein is CASSLTGDATGNTIYF.

This clonotype was recorded at least ten times. The rearrangement links TRBV12-3 or TRBV12-4 to TRBJ2-1; 10 bases align to TRBD2. With 5 bases clipped from V and 8 bases from J, the junction kept 6 bases outside the gene matches. The CDR3 runs to 14 residues. The CDR3 loop reads CASSKAGGPYEQFF. As DNA, the CDR3 is TGTGCCAGCAGTAAAGCGGGAGGGCCCTATGAGCAGTTCTTC.

This clonotype was counted many times. This rearrangement joins TRBV6-1 to TRBJ2-7, with no clear D. Germline values: CDR1 MNHNS, CDR2 SASEGT. V was clipped by 3 bases and J by 2 bases, with 8 bases between them. The CDR3 loop spans 13 amino acids. The DNA for the CDR3 is TGTGCCAGCAGTGAGAACCCCGCCTACGAGCAGTACTTC. This sequence encodes CASSENPAYEQYF.

At least ten counts were recorded for this clonotype. The rearrangement uses TRBV12-3 or TRBV12-4 and TRBJ2-3; 7 bases map to TRBD2. The CDR3 sequence is 14 residues long. The V gene end was trimmed by 5 bases and the J gene end by 4 bases; junction bases not matched to a gene: 6. CDR3 sequence (DNA): TGTGCCAGCAGTCACCGGACTAGTTCAGATACGCAGTATTTT. Its translation: CASSHRTSSDTQYF.

This clonotype was seen ten or more times. The chain links TRBV24-1 to TRBJ2-7; possibly TRBD2 for D (5 bases). This CDR3 is built from 13 residues. Trimming pared 3 bases from V and 2 bases from J, leaving 7 bases between. Germline V gives CDR1 KGHDR, CDR2 SFDVKD. CDR3 DNA: TGTGCCACCAGTGATACTAGTACCTACGAGCAGTACTTC. This encodes CATSDTSTYEQYF.

At least ten counts were recorded for this clonotype. The chain is built from TRBV28 and TRBJ2-1, with D possibly being TRBD1 (5 bases). The CDR3 contains 14 residues. V was clipped by 6 bases and J by 4 bases, with 13 bases between them. The germline CDR1 and CDR2 sequences are MDHEN and SYDVKM. In DNA form, the CDR3 reads TGTGCCAGCAGCGATGACAGACCGTACAATGAGCAGTTCTTC. Protein sequence: CASSDDRPYNEQFF.

This chain joins TRBV7-9 and TRBJ2-2, with 10 bases lining up with TRBD2. This CDR3 region has 17 residues. V was clipped by 3 bases and J by 3 bases; unmatched bases: 7. CDR1 SEHNR and CDR2 FQNEAQ come from the germline V gene (reference sequence). The CDR3 protein is CASSFKREGRDTGELFF. CDR3 bases: TGTGCCAGCAGCTTCAAGCGGGAGGGCCGGGACACCGGGGAGCTGTTTTTT. Combining the CDR3 with reference TRBV7-9 and TRBJ2-2 gives the whole variable domain DTGVSQNPRHKITKRGQNVTFRCDPISEHNRLYWYRQTLGQGPEFLTYFQNEAQLEKSRLLSDRFSAERPKGSFSTLEIQRTEQGDSAMYLCASSFKREGRDTGELFFGEGSRLTVL.

V and J are TRBV5-6 and TRBJ2-5; 10 positions agree with TRBD2. The V gene's germline CDR1 is SGHDT and CDR2 YYEEEE. V lost 0 bases and J lost 4; bases outside the gene matches: 9. The CDR3 spans 17 residues. CDR3 loop: CASSLGASGRGAETQYF. For the CDR3, the DNA is TGTGCCAGCAGCTTGGGGGCTAGCGGGAGAGGGGCAGAGACCCAGTACTTC. The whole variable domain, filled in from reference TRBV5-6 and TRBJ2-5, reads DAGVTQSPTHLIKTRGQQVTLRCSPKSGHDTVSWYQQALGQGPQFIFQYYEEEERQRGNFPDRFSGHQFPNYSSELNVNALLLGDSALYLCASSLGASGRGAETQYFGPGTRLLVL.

This clonotype was found a few times. V and J are TRBV19 and TRBJ2-7, with 7 bases identical to TRBD1. Unmatched junction bases numbered 9, after V lost 4 bases and J lost 3 bases. This CDR3 spans 15 amino acids. Germline V gene sequence: CDR1 LNHDA, CDR2 SQIVND (reference sequence). CDR3 sequence reads: CASSKRGLQVYEQYF. DNA of the CDR3: TGTGCCAGTAGTAAAAGGGGGCTACAAGTCTACGAGCAGTACTTC.

This clonotype was seen repeatedly, ten times or more. The V gene is TRBV7-9, the J gene TRBJ2-1; 11 bases are shared with TRBD2. Per germline, CDR1 SEHNR and CDR2 FQNEAQ (reference sequence). The CDR3 is made up of 15 amino acids. After removal of 4 bases from V and 2 bases from J, the junction contained 1 base not matched to a gene. CDR3 sequence reads: CASSSTSGAYNEQFF. CDR3 in DNA: TGTGCCAGCAGCTCGACTAGCGGGGCCTACAATGAGCAGTTCTTC.

This clonotype turned up a few times. This chain links TRBV20-1 with TRBJ2-1; 8 bases match TRBD2. This CDR3 spans 17 amino acids. CDR1 is DFQATT, CDR2 SNEGSKA, per germline (reference sequence). Trimming at V came to 3 bases and at J to 2 bases, leaving 12 bases not matched to a gene. Here the CDR3 reads CSASITGRARAYNEQFF. The CDR3 nucleotides read TGCAGTGCTAGTATAACCGGGAGGGCCCGGGCCTACAATGAGCAGTTCTTC.

As for this clonotype: One base away lies a much larger clone, so this may be a sequencing read error. The rearrangement uses TRBV11-2 and TRBJ2-5, with a weak D call TRBD2 (5 bases). Germline V gene lookup returns CDR1 SGHAT and CDR2 FQNNGV. This CDR3 is 13 amino acids long. CDR3 nucleotides: TGTGCCGGCAGCTTAGAAGCGGTGGAGACCCAGTACTTC. Its protein is CAGSLEAVETQYF.

This clonotype came up many times. The rearrangement links TRBV20-1 to TRBJ2-3; 7 bases line up with TRBD2. V lost 3 bases to trimming and J lost 3 bases; unmatched junction nucleotides: 12. The CDR3 contains 16 residues. Looked up from germline, CDR1 is DFQATT and CDR2 is SNEGSKA (reference sequence). The chain's CDR3 is CSASIPLASGTDTQYF. The CDR3 DNA reads as TGCAGTGCTAGCATTCCCCTGGCTAGCGGAACAGATACGCAGTATTTT.

This clonotype was seen many times. V is TRBV15 and J is TRBJ2-5; 14 bases map to TRBD2. V dropped 2 bases and J dropped 5; count of bases not matched to a gene: 7. Germline CDR1 and CDR2: LNHNV and YYDKDF (reference sequence). The CDR3 has 17 amino acids. The CDR3: CATSRRLAGGPGETQYF. The DNA for the CDR3 is TGTGCCACCAGCAGAAGACTAGCGGGAGGGCCGGGGGAGACCCAGTACTTC.

This clonotype was detected many times. The chain carries TRBV18 and TRBJ2-7; 7 bases line up with TRBD1. CDR1 KGHSH and CDR2 LQKENI come from the germline V gene. The CDR3 length is 14 residues. V was clipped by 4 bases and J by 3 bases; unmatched bases: 6. CDR3 sequence reads: CASSLRDRDYEQYF. The CDR3 nucleotides are TGTGCCAGCTCACTACGGGACAGAGACTACGAGCAGTACTTC. Full variable domain (remainder filled in from reference TRBV18 and TRBJ2-7): NAGVMQNPRHLVRRRGQEARLRCSPMKGHSHVYWYRQLPEEGLKFMVYLQKENIIDESGMPKERFSAEFPKEGPSILRIQQVVRGDSAAYFCASSLRDRDYEQYFGPGTRLTVT.

V is TRBV10-3 and J is TRBJ1-3; 7 bases fit TRBD1. V shed 10 bases, J shed 4 bases, and the junction held 13 bases outside the gene matches. The CDR3 has 15 residues. The germline V gene encodes CDR1 ENHRY and CDR2 SYGVKD. Here the CDR3 reads CATSKEGANGNTIYF. The CDR3, as DNA: TGTGCCACTTCGAAAGAGGGGGCAAACGGAAACACCATATATTTT.

The chain links TRBV20-1 to TRBJ2-7; 8 positions match TRBD2. Trimming took 1 base from V and 6 from J; bases not matched to a gene: 14. The CDR3 has 16 residues. Looked up from germline, CDR1 is DFQATT and CDR2 is SNEGSKA (reference sequence). CDR3 loop: CSARADGAGGWGEQYF. The CDR3 region has the DNA TGCAGTGCTAGAGCGGACGGGGCGGGAGGATGGGGCGAGCAGTACTTC.

This clonotype was seen at least ten times. The CDR3 here is CASPKGTGRDTQYF. For the CDR3, the DNA is TGTGCCAGTCCTAAGGGGACAGGACGAGATACGCAGTATTTT. The chain couples TRBV28 to TRBJ2-3, with 8 bases fitting TRBD1. CDR3 length: 14 amino acids. V was clipped by 9 bases and J by 5 bases; unmatched bases: 10. CDR1 and CDR2 from the germline V gene are MDHEN and SYDVKM.

In its sample, this clonotype was seen a few times. The chain has TRBV5-1 and TRBJ2-3, with D unclear. This CDR3 has 14 amino acids. The germline V gene has CDR1 SGHRS and CDR2 YFSETQ. The V end was cut by 5 bases, the J end by 5 bases, with 15 bases between. The CDR3 loop reads CASSAGPMEDTQYF. CDR3 bases: TGCGCCAGCAGTGCAGGACCAATGGAAGATACGCAGTATTTT.

This chain connects TRBV29-1 to TRBJ1-1; no clear D. CDR1 is SQVTM, CDR2 ANQGSEA, per germline. The CDR3 sequence is 13 residues long. The ends were cut back, 5 bases at V and 2 bases at J, with 12 bases in the middle. The CDR3 DNA sequence: TGCAGCGTTAGACTTTGGGGAAACACTGAAGCTTTCTTT. Translated, it gives CSVRLWGNTEAFF.

Ten or more counts support this clonotype. The rearrangement joins TRBV30 to TRBJ1-1; D perhaps matches TRBD1 (5 bases). Germline assignment: CDR1 GTSNPN and CDR2 SVGIG (reference sequence). Trimming stripped 4 bases from V and 3 bases from J, with 12 bases between. The CDR3 covers 13 residues. As DNA, the CDR3 is TGTGCCTGGACTCTCCAGGGCCACACTGAAGCTTTCTTT. Protein product: CAWTLQGHTEAFF.

In its sample, this clonotype was seen many times. The chain employs TRBV27 and TRBJ2-7; D remains unclear. CDR3 length equals 14 residues. V gave up 4 bases and J gave up 0 bases, with 10 bases separating them. Germline V CDR1 and CDR2: MNHEY, SMNVEV (reference sequence). The CDR3 is CASSSRHPSYEQYF. DNA for the CDR3: TGTGCCAGCAGTTCCCGACACCCCTCCTACGAGCAGTACTTC.